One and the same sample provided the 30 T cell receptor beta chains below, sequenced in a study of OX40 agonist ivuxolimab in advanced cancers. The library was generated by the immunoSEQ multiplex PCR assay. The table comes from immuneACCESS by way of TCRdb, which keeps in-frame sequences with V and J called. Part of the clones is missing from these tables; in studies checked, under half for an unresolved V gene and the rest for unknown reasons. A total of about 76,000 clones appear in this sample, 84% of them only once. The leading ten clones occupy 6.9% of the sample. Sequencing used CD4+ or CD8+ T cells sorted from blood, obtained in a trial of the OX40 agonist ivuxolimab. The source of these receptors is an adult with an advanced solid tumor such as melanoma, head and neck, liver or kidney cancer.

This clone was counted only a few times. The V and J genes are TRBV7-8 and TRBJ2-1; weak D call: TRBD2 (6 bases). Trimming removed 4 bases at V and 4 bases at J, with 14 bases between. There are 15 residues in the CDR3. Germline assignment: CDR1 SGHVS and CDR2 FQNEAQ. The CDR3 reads CASSYGGTAYNEQFF. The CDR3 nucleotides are TGTGCCAGCAGCTATGGAGGGACCGCTTACAATGAGCAGTTCTTC.

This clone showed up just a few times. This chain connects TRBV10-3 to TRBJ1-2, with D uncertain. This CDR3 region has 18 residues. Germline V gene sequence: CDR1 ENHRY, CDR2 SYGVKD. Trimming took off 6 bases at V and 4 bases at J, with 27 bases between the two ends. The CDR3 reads CAIRGFFSESKASYGYTF. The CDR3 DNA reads TGTGCCATCAGGGGGTTTTTTAGCGAGTCTAAGGCAAGCTATGGCTACACCTTC.

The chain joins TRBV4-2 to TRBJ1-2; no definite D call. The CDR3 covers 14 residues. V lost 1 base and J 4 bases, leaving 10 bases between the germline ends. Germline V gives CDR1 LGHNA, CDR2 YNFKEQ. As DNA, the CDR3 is TGTGCCAGCAGCCAAGCTGTGGTCTCCTATGGCTACACCTTC. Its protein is CASSQAVVSYGYTF.

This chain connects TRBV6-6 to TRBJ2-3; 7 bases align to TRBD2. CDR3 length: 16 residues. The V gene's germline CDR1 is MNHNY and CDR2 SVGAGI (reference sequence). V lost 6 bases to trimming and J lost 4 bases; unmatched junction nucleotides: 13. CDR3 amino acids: CASRDGGWVQADTQYF. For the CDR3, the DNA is TGTGCCAGCAGAGACGGGGGGTGGGTTCAAGCAGATACGCAGTATTTT.

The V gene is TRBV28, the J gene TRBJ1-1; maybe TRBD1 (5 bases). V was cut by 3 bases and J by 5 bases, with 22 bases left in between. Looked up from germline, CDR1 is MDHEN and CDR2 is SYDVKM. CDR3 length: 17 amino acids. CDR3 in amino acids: CASSFRQGRARRTEAFF. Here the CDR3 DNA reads TGTGCCAGCAGTTTCAGGCAGGGTCGGGCTCGGAGGACTGAAGCTTTCTTT.

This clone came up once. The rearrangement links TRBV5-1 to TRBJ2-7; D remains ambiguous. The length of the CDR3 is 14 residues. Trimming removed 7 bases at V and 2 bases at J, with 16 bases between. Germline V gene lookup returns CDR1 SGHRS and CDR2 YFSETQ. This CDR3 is CASDGQGPTYEQYF. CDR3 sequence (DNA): TGCGCCAGCGACGGCCAAGGTCCCACCTACGAGCAGTACTTC.

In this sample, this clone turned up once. CDR3 sequence reads: CASSALGGVAGADTQYF. The CDR3 nucleotides are TGTGCCAGCAGCGCCCTCGGGGGGGTAGCGGGAGCAGATACGCAGTATTTT. The chain is built from TRBV9 and TRBJ2-3; 9 bases align to TRBD2. The CDR3 is 17 residues long. Per the germline V gene, CDR1 is SGDLS and CDR2 is YYNGEE. V trimming: 3 bases; J trimming: 4 bases; junction bases outside the gene matches: 12.

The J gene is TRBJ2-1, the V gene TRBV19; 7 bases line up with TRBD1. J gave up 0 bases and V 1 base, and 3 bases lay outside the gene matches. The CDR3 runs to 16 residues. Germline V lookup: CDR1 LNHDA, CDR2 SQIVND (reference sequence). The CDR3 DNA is TGTGCCAGTAGTATAGGACAGGGTCCCTCCTACAATGAGCAGTTCTTC. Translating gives CASSIGQGPSYNEQFF.

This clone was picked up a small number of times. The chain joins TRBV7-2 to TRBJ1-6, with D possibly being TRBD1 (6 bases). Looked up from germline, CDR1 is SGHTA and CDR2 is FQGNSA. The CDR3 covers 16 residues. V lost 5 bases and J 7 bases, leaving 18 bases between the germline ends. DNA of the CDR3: TGTGCCAGCAGCCCCTCCCCAGGGGTACCCAATTCACCCCTCCACTTT. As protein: CASSPSPGVPNSPLHF. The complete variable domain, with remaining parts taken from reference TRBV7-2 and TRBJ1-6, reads GAGVSQSPSNKVTEKGKDVELRCDPISGHTALYWYRQSLGQGLEFLIYFQGNSAPDKSGLPSDRFSAERTGGSVSTLTIQRTQQEDSAVYLCASSPSPGVPNSPLHFGNGTRLTVT.

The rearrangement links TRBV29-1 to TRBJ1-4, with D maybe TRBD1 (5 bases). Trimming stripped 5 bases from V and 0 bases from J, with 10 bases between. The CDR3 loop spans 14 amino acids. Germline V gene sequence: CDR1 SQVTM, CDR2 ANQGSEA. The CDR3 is CSVLDRATNEKLFF. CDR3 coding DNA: TGCAGCGTTCTTGACAGAGCAACTAATGAAAAACTGTTTTTT.

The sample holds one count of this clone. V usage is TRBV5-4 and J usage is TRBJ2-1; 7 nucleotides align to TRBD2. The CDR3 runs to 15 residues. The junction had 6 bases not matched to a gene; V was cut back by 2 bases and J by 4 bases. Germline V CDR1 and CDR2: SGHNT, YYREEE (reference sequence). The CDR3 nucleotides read TGTGCCAGCAGCTTTGCGGGGGACTCTTACAATGAGCAGTTCTTC. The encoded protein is CASSFAGDSYNEQFF.

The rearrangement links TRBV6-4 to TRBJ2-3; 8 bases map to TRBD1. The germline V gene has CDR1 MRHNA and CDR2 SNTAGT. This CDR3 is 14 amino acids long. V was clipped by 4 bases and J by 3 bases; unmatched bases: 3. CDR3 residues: CASSARQGTDTQYF. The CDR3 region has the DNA TGTGCCAGCAGTGCTCGACAGGGGACAGATACGCAGTATTTT.

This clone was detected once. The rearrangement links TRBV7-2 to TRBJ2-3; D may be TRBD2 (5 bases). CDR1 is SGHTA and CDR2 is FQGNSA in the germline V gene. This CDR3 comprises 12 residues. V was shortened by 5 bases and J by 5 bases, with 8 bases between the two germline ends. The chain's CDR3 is CASSPGKDTQYF. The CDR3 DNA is TGTGCCAGCAGCCCGGGGAAAGATACGCAGTATTTT.

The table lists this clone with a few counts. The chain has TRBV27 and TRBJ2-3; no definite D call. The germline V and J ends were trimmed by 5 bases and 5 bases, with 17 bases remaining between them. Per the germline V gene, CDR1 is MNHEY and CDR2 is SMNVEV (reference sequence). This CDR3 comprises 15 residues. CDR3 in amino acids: CASSLRQTWGDTQYF. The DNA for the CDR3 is TGTGCCAGCAGTCTCCGACAAACCTGGGGAGATACGCAGTATTTT.

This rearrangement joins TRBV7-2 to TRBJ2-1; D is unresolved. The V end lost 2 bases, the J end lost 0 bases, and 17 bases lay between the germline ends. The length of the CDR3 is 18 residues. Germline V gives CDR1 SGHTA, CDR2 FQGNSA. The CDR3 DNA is TGTGCCAGCAGCTTATATTGGTTATTGGTAGACTCCTACAATGAGCAGTTCTTC. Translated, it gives CASSLYWLLVDSYNEQFF.

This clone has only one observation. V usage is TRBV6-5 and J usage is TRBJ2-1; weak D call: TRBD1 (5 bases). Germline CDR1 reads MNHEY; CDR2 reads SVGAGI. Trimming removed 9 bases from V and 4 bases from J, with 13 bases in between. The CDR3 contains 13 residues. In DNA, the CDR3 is TGTGCCAGTCGCCTAGGGGATTACAATGAGCAGTTCTTC. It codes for CASRLGDYNEQFF.

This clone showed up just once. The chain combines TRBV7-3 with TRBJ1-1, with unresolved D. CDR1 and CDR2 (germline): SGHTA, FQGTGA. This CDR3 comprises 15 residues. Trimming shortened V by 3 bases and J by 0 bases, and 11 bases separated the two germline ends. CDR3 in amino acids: CASSLVSGMNTEAFF. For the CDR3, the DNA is TGTGCCAGCAGCTTGGTCTCCGGGATGAACACTGAAGCTTTCTTT.

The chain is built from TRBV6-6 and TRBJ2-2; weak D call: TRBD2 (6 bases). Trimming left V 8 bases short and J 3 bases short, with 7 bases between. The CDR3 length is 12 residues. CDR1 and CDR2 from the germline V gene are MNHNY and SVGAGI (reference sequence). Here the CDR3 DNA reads TGTGCCAGCGGAGGGGACACCGGGGAGCTGTTTTTT. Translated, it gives CASGGDTGELFF.

DNA of the CDR3: TGTGCCAGCTGGCCCACTAGCGGGGGGGCCTTAGGTTTGGGAGATACGCAGTATTTT. It yields the protein CASWPTSGGALGLGDTQYF. The chain has TRBV28 and TRBJ2-3, with TRBD2 identical over 13 bases. The germline V gene has CDR1 MDHEN and CDR2 SYDVKM. Trimming took 8 bases from V and 5 from J; bases not matched to a gene: 19. The CDR3 loop spans 19 amino acids.

Written as DNA, the CDR3 is TGTGCCAGCAGTTCTCCCGGGACAGGGAGCACCGGGGAGCTGTTTTTT. Residues: CASSSPGTGSTGELFF. This chain links TRBV6-5 with TRBJ2-2, with 9 nucleotides matching TRBD1. This CDR3 has 16 amino acids. The germline gives CDR1 MNHEY, CDR2 SVGAGI. The trim removed 4 bases at V and 4 bases at J, leaving 7 bases unmatched.

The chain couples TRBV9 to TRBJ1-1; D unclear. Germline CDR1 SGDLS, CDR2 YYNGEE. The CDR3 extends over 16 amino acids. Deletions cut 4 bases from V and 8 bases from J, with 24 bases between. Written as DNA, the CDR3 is TGTGCCAGCAGCCCCTTCTCGGGTGGCCAACCCGGCGAAGCTTTCTTT. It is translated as CASSPFSGGQPGEAFF.

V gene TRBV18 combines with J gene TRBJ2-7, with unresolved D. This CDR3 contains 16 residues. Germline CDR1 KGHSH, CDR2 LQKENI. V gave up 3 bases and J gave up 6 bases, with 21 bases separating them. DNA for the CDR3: TGTGCCAGCTCACCCCGTCTTAGTTTCGGCCTGGGCGAGCAGTACTTC. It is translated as CASSPRLSFGLGEQYF.

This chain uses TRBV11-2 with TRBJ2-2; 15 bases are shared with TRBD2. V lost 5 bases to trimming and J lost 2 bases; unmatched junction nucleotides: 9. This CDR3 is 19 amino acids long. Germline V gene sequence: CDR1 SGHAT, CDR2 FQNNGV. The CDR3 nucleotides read TGTGCCAGCAGCCGCCGGGGACTAGCGGGAGGTCGCAACACCGGGGAGCTGTTTTTT. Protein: CASSRRGLAGGRNTGELFF.

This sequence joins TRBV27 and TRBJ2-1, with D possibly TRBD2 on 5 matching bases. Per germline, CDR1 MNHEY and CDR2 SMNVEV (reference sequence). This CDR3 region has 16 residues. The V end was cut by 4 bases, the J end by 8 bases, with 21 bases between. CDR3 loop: CASSSQRPSSIHEQFF. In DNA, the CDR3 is TGTGCCAGCAGTTCCCAAAGACCCTCTAGCATCCATGAGCAGTTCTTC.

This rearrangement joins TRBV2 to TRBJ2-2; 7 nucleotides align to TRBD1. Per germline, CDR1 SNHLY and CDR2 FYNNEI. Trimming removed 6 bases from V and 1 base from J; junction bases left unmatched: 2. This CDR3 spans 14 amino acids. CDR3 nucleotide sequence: TGTGCCAGCAGAGGACAGGTGAACACCGGGGAGCTGTTTTTT. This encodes CASRGQVNTGELFF.

In nucleotides, the CDR3 is TGTGCCAGCCGCGGAGAGGGCTACTATGGCTACACCTTC. Its protein product is CASRGEGYYGYTF. The chain joins TRBV19 to TRBJ1-2; D remains unclear. The CDR3 contains 13 residues. V shed 9 bases and J shed 3 bases, with 14 bases lying between them. Germline V gene lookup returns CDR1 LNHDA and CDR2 SQIVND (reference sequence).

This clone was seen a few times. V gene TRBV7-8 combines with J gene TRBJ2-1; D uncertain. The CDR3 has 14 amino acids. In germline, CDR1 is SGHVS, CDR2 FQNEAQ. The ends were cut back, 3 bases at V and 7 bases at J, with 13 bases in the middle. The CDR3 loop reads CASSFPGTLNEQFF. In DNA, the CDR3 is TGTGCCAGCAGCTTTCCAGGAACCTTGAATGAGCAGTTCTTC.

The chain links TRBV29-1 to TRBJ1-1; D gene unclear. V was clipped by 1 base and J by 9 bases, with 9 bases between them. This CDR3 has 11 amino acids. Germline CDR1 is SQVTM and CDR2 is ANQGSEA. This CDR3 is CSVEGPAKAFF. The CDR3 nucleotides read TGCAGCGTTGAAGGGCCAGCAAAAGCTTTCTTT. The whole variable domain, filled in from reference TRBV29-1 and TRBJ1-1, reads SAVISQKPSRDICQRGTSLTIQCQVDSQVTMMFWYRQQPGQSLTLIATANQGSEATYESGFVIDKFPISRPNLTFSTLTVSNMSPEDSSIYLCSVEGPAKAFFGQGTRLTVV.

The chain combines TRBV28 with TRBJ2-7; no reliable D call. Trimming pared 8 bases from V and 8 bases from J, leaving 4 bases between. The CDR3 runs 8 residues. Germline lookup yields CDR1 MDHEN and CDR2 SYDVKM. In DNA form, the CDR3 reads TGTGCCAGCGGGCAGCAGTACTTC. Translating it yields CASGQQYF.

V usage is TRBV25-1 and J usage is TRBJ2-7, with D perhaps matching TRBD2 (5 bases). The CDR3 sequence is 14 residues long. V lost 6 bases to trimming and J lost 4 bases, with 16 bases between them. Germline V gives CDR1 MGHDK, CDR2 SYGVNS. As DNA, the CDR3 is TGTGCCAGCAGGGCTAGCCGAGGTGAATACGAGCAGTACTTC. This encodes CASRASRGEYEQYF.